This T cell receptor beta chain was retrieved from a study of tumor and adjacent non-tumor tissue in lung cancer. Study details: Histology: 11 to 13 adenocarcinoma, a couple of squamous cell carcinoma, 1 small cell lung cancer. The patients, roughly 10 men and four to six women, were about 31 to 85 with stage I to III disease. On average, productive TCRbeta reads reached some 4.4 million per sample.

Of note for this clonotype: The antigen is not known. The germline gene is not matched at one end of the junction; a read error may be the cause.

Three rounds of nested PCR, following a modified ARM-PCR protocol, produced the TCRbeta library. Via MiXCR, TCRdb re-called the multiplex PCR reads, giving one row per CDR3 protein. The data contain over 85,000 distinct CDR3 sequences, about 80% of them singletons. No cell sorting was done before RNA was extracted from the tissue. Study-wide points: Compared with tumor, normal lung showed significantly lower TCR diversity.

The CDR3 runs to 15 residues. The origin of this receptor is a man aged 65-85 years with non-small cell lung cancer. This sequence joins TRBV12-3 or TRBV12-4 and TRBJ2-1; no firm D call. The sequenced material came from lung tumor tissue. In DNA form, the CDR3 reads TGTGTCAGCAGTTTTTTGGGCCGTTCCTACAATGAGCAGTTCTTC. It translates to CVSSFLGRSYNEQFF.